This paragraph reports one T cell receptor (beta chain). Compared with germline, one end of the junction differs, possibly owing to a read error. These data come from a study of cytomegalovirus exposure and HLA in healthy donors. PCR was performed using 60 Vbeta and 13 Jbeta primers. The protocol was immunoSEQ multiplex PCR, while the TCRdb copy is restricted to in-frame clones and leaves out a portion. The repertoire includes some 70,000 clones, roughly three quarters of them detected once, and around 3.3% sits in the top ten. The CDR3 is 11 amino acids. The V gene's germline CDR1 is SNHLY and CDR2 FYNNEI.

The sample was PBMCs. This TCR was recovered from a man aged 18 to 30 in good health and CMV-seronegative. The chain is built from TRBV2 and TRBJ1-2; 7 nucleotides line up with TRBD1. The CDR3 coding sequence is TGTGCCAGCAGGGAACAGGGGCCTTGTTCCTTC. It codes for CASREQGPCSF.